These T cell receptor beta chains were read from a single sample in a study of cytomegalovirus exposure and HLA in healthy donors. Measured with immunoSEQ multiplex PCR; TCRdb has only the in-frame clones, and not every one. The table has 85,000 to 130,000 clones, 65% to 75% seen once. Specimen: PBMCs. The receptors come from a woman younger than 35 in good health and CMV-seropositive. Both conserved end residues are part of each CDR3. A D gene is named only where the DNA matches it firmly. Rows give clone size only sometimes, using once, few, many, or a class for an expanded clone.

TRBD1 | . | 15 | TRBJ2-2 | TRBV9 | TGTGCCAGCAGCCCCCGGACAGGGCGTACCGGGGAGCTGTTTTTT | CASSPRTGRTGELFF
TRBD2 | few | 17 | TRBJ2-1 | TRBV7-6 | TGTGCCAGCAGCTTACTAACTAGCGGGACTGGAGGGAATGAGCAGTTCTTC | CASSLLTSGTGGNEQFF
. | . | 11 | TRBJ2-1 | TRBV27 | TGTGCCAGCATAGAATACAATGAGCAGTTCTTC | CASIEYNEQFF
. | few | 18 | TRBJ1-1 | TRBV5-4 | TGTGCCAGCAGCTTGGGTCCATTGGGGGGGAGTTTGAACACTGAAGCTTTCTTT | CASSLGPLGGSLNTEAFF
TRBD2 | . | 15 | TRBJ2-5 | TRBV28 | TGTGCCAGCAGTTCGACTAGCGACTACCAAGAGACCCAGTACTTC | CASSSTSDYQETQYF
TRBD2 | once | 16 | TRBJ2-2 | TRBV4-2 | TGTGCCAGCAGCCAAGTGAGCGGGAGGGCCACCGGGGAGCTGTTTTTT | CASSQVSGRATGELFF
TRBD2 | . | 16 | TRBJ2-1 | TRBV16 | TGTGCCAGCAGCGCTCCGGGACTAGGATCCTACAATGAGCAGTTCTTC | CASSAPGLGSYNEQFF
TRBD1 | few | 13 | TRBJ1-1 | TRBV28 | TGTGCCAGCAGGACGGACAGGGCCACTGAAGCTTTCTTT | CASRTDRATEAFF
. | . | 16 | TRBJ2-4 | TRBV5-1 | TGCGCCAGCAGCTTGGACCTCAGGGGAGCCAAAAACATTCAGTACTTC | CASSLDLRGAKNIQYF
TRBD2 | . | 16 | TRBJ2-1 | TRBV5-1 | TGCGCCAGCAGCTTGGCCCTGATAGCGGGATACAATGAGCAGTTCTTC | CASSLALIAGYNEQFF
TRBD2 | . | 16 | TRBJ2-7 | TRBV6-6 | TGTGCCAGCAGTTACTCGGTAGGGCGGGAGGGCTACGAGCAGTACTTC | CASSYSVGREGYEQYF
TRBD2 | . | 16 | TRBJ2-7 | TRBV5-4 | TGTGCCAGCAGCTCCACCCCCCGACTACTAGCGCTGGAGCAGTACTTC | CASSSTPRLLALEQYF
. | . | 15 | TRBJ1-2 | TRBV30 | TGTGCCTGGAGTCCCTGGGCTCGCCCCAACTATGGCTACACCTTC | CAWSPWARPNYGYTF
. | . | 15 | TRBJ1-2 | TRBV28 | TGTGCCAGCAGTTTAACGGGGGGTAGGGGCTATGGCTACACCTTC | CASSLTGGRGYGYTF
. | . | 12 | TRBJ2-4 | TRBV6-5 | TGTGCCACCTCCGGTGAGGGAAACATTCAGTACTTC | CATSGEGNIQYF
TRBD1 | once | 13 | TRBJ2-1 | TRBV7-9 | TGTGCCAGCAGCTTCGACAGGGACAATGAGCAGTTCTTC | CASSFDRDNEQFF
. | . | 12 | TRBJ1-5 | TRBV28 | TGTGCCAGCAGTTACTTCAATCAGCCCCAGCATTTT | CASSYFNQPQHF
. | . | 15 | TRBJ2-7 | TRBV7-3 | TGTGCCAGCAGCTTTGATTTGACACCTACCTACGAGCAGTACTTC | CASSFDLTPTYEQYF
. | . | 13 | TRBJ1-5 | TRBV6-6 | TGTGCCAGCAGTCAGGCGGGGAATCAGCCCCAGCATTTT | CASSQAGNQPQHF
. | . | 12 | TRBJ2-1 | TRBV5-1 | TGCGCCAGCAGCCAGGACTACAATGAGCAGTTCTTC | CASSQDYNEQFF
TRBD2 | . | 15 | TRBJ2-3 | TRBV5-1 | TGCGCCAGCAGCTTGACCGGGAGGGCGACAGATACGCAGTATTTT | CASSLTGRATDTQYF
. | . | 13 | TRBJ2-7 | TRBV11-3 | TGTGCCAGCAGCTTAGCCAACTCCTACGAGCAGTACTTC | CASSLANSYEQYF
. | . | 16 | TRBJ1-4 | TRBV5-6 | TGTGCCAGCAGCTTTTCCCCGGCAGGGACTAATGAAAAACTGTTTTTT | CASSFSPAGTNEKLFF
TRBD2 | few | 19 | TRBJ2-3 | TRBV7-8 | TGTGCCAGCACCAAAACTAGGGCTAGCGGGAGGAAGAGCACAGATACGCAGTATTTT | CASTKTRASGRKSTDTQYF
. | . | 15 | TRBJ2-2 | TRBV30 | TGTGCCTGGAGTCTCTTTTCAGGTAGCGGCGGGGAGCTGTTTTTT | CAWSLFSGSGGELFF
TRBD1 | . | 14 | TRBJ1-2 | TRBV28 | TGTGCCAGCAGTTTAATTGGCAGGGGGGATGACTACACCTTC | CASSLIGRGDDYTF
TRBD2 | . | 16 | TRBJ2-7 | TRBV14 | TGTGCCAGCAGCCACTTCCTTCGCGGGAGGGCCCTAGAGCAGTACTTC | CASSHFLRGRALEQYF
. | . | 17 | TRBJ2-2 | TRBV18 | TGTGCCAGCTCACCCTCCGGGGGACTGGCGGTATCCGGGGAGCTGTTTTTT | CASSPSGGLAVSGELFF
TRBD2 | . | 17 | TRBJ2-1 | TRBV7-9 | TGTGCCAGCAGCTTATTTGTAGGACTAGCGGAAGACAATGAGCAGTTCTTC | CASSLFVGLAEDNEQFF
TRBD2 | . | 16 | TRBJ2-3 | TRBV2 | TGTGCCAGCCGCCCGACTAGCGGGAGAAGGTCAGATACGCAGTATTTT | CASRPTSGRRSDTQYF
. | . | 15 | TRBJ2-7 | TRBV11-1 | TGTGCCAGCAGCTCCAACCTCAGGGGATTGAACGAGCAGTACTTC | CASSSNLRGLNEQYF
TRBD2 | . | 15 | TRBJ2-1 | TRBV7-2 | TGTGCCAGCAGCCCGGGACTAGCGGGGGACAATGAGCAGTTCTTC | CASSPGLAGDNEQFF
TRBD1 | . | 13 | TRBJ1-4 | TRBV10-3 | TGTGCCATCAGTGATGGGATTGGGACAGGACCTTTTTTT | CAISDGIGTGPFF